Included here is one T cell receptor beta chain sequence, with context. Its antigen remains unidentified. The CDR3 has 12 residues. Germline V CDR1 and CDR2: MDHEN, SYDVKM. V was pared by 6 bases and J by 2 bases, with 8 bases between. These data come from a study of vaccination effects on CD4 cells after COVID-19. Findings and caveats of the study: Among infection- and vaccine-induced clones, marked clonal contraction occurred late after vaccination.

Some clones are missing from TCRdb's copy, which holds only in-frame ones; the method was immunoSEQ multiplex PCR. This table has fewer than 90,000 clones, roughly two thirds appearing once. Antigen-specific CD4+ T cells expanded by the ViraFEST assay with viral peptide pools were then sequenced. Scientists isolated CD4+ T cells after a roughly nine-day culture period ended. It was between March and December 2020 that the person had a SARS-CoV-2 infection confirmed by PCR. Negative control cultures were established using an HIV-1 Nef peptide pool. This receptor was taken from a human donor who had a prior SARS-CoV-2 infection. The V gene is TRBV28, the J gene TRBJ2-7, with D possibly matching TRBD1 (5 bases). Specimen: CD4+ T cells from PBMCs cultured with HIV peptides, collected before COVID-19 vaccination. The subset denotes: HIV-1 Nef peptide pool negative control/reference culture. CDR3 coding DNA: TGTGCCAGCAGCACAGGAACCTACGAGCAGTACTTC. Its protein is CASSTGTYEQYF.